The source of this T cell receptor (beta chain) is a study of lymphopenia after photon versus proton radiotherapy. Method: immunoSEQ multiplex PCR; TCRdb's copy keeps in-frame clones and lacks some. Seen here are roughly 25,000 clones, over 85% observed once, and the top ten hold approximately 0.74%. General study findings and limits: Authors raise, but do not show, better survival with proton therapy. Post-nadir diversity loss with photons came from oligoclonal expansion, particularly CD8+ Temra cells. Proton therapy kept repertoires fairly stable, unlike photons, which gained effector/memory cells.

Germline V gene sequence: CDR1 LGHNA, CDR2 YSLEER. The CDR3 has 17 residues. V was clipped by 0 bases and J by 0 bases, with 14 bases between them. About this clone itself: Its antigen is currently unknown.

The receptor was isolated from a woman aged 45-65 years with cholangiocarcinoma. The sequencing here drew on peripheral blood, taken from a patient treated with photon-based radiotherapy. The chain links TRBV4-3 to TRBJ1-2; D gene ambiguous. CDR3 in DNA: TGCGCCAGCAGCCAAGATGACCTGGGCGGCCCTAACTATGGCTACACCTTC. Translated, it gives CASSQDDLGGPNYGYTF.